The next 17 T cell receptor beta chains were all read from a single sample in a study of blood T cell repertoires in COVID-19. Here immunoSEQ multiplex PCR was the method, and the copy in TCRdb shows in-frame clones only, minus some. The sample contains under 200,000 clones, roughly 86% of which appear only once. The specimen sequenced was PBMCs or T cells enriched from blood (not recorded which). The receptors derive from a man aged 40-49 years with acute COVID-19.

The genes are TRBV2 and TRBJ2-2; D gene uncertain. Germline values: CDR1 SNHLY, CDR2 FYNNEI. The CDR3 runs 15 residues. Trimming left V 2 bases short and J 1 base short, with 8 bases between. The CDR3 loop is CASSELFWNTGELFF. CDR3 in DNA: TGTGCCAGCAGTGAATTGTTCTGGAACACCGGGGAGCTGTTTTTT. Full variable domain (rest looked up from reference TRBV2 and TRBJ2-2): EPEVTQTPSHQVTQMGQEVILRCVPISNHLYFYWYRQILGQKVEFLVSFYNNEISEKSEIFDDQFSVERPDGSNFTLKIRSTKLEDSAMYFCASSELFWNTGELFFGEGSRLTVL.

The CDR3 bases are TGTGCCAGGGACAGAGTCTCCTACAATGAGCAGTTCTTC. Protein: CARDRVSYNEQFF. The gene calls are TRBV7-9 and TRBJ2-1, with a tentative D call TRBD1 (6 bases). V shed 9 bases and J shed 0 bases, with 9 bases lying between them. CDR1 is SEHNR, CDR2 FQNEAQ, per germline (reference sequence). The CDR3 totals 13 residues.

The chain uses TRBV4-1 and TRBJ2-1, with 11 bases matching TRBD2. The CDR3 covers 16 residues. V lost 2 bases, J lost 4 bases, and 4 bases stayed unmatched. Germline V lookup: CDR1 MGHRA, CDR2 YSYEKL. The CDR3 region has the DNA TGCGCCAGCAGCCAAAGACTAGCGGGACGTTACAATGAGCAGTTCTTC. As protein: CASSQRLAGRYNEQFF.

V and J are TRBV19 and TRBJ1-6; D remains unclear. CDR3 length: 12 residues. V gave up 10 bases and J gave up 9 bases, with 13 bases separating them. Germline V gene lookup returns CDR1 LNHDA and CDR2 SQIVND (reference sequence). This CDR3 reads CATPPQVSPLHF. The CDR3 nucleotides are TGTGCCACCCCTCCCCAGGTTTCACCCCTCCACTTT.

CDR3 residues: CASLMETSGRNTQYF. CDR3 nucleotide sequence: TGTGCCAGCTTAATGGAAACTAGCGGGAGGAATACGCAGTATTTT. This sequence joins TRBV28 and TRBJ2-3; TRBD2 agrees at 12 bases. The length of the CDR3 is 15 residues. Germline V lookup: CDR1 MDHEN, CDR2 SYDVKM. The junction had 10 bases not matched to a gene; V was cut back by 8 bases and J by 7 bases.

The chain joins TRBV4-1 to TRBJ2-2; D unclear. Per germline, CDR1 MGHRA and CDR2 YSYEKL. This CDR3 has 16 amino acids. V lost 2 bases and J 0 bases, leaving 10 bases between the germline ends. Written as DNA, the CDR3 is TGCGCCAGCAGCCAAACTGACATTTCGAACACCGGGGAGCTGTTTTTT. Amino acids: CASSQTDISNTGELFF.

Only one count was recorded for this clone. This chain uses TRBV19 with TRBJ1-2, with TRBD1 as a possible D gene (5 bases). CDR3 size: 12 residues. Looked up from germline, CDR1 is LNHDA and CDR2 is SQIVND (reference sequence). Deletions cut 11 bases from V and 4 bases from J, with 14 bases between. Here the CDR3 DNA reads TGTGCCGCGTCTCAGGGAGGCTATGGCTACACCTTC. Translation gives CAASQGGYGYTF.

The CDR3 spells CSVADRMAEAFF. DNA for the CDR3: TGCAGCGTCGCAGACAGGATGGCTGAAGCTTTCTTT. The gene calls are TRBV29-1 and TRBJ1-1, with D perhaps matching TRBD1 (6 bases). V lost 6 bases and J lost 6, with 14 bases in between. CDR3 length: 12 amino acids. Germline CDR1 and CDR2: SQVTM and ANQGSEA.

V is TRBV28 and J is TRBJ2-3; 12 bases match TRBD2. Germline CDR1 and CDR2: MDHEN and SYDVKM. The CDR3 is made up of 16 amino acids. The V segment lost 3 bases and the J segment 7 bases; nucleotides outside the gene matches: 8. CDR3 loop: CASSFGTSGGPYTQYF. CDR3 in DNA: TGTGCCAGCAGTTTCGGTACTAGCGGGGGGCCTTATACGCAGTATTTT.

J is TRBJ1-3 and V is TRBV18, with 7 bases identical to TRBD1. Germline CDR1 is KGHSH and CDR2 is LQKENI. Unmatched junction bases numbered 5, after V lost 6 bases and J lost 0 bases. This CDR3 comprises 15 residues. This chain's CDR3 is CASSRGGGSGNTIYF. The DNA for the CDR3 is TGTGCCAGCTCCCGAGGGGGCGGCTCTGGAAACACCATATATTTT.

V and J are TRBV5-1 and TRBJ1-5; TRBD1 might be the D (6 bases). Germline V gene lookup returns CDR1 SGHRS and CDR2 YFSETQ. The V end lost 1 base, the J end lost 0 bases, and 11 bases lay between the germline ends. This CDR3 contains 16 residues. The chain's CDR3 is CASSLTGPYSNQPQHF. Written as DNA, the CDR3 is TGCGCCAGCAGCTTGACAGGGCCTTATAGCAATCAGCCCCAGCATTTT.

This chain joins TRBV19 and TRBJ2-1, with D maybe TRBD2 (5 bases). The CDR3 is 13 amino acids. V shed 10 bases and J shed 2 bases, with 12 bases lying between them. Germline V CDR1 and CDR2: LNHDA, SQIVND (reference sequence). The CDR3 region is CATSKRAYNEQFF. CDR3 coding DNA: TGTGCCACCTCAAAGAGGGCCTACAATGAGCAGTTCTTC.

This clone was observed once. The chain has TRBV5-1 and TRBJ2-7; TRBD1 might be the D (6 bases). Trimming removed 2 bases from V and 1 base from J, with 10 bases in between. The CDR3 runs to 14 residues. Looked up from germline, CDR1 is SGHRS and CDR2 is YFSETQ. The CDR3 nucleotides read TGCGCCAGCAGCTTCGGGGACACTTCCTACGAGCAGTACTTC. Its protein product is CASSFGDTSYEQYF.

This rearrangement joins TRBV28 to TRBJ1-4, with D maybe TRBD1 (5 bases). CDR1 and CDR2 from the germline V gene are MDHEN and SYDVKM. V dropped 3 bases and J dropped 7 bases, with 12 bases sitting between them. CDR3 size: 14 residues. DNA for the CDR3: TGTGCCAGCAGTTTCGGGGGGATCGGTGAAAAACTGTTTTTT. It yields the protein CASSFGGIGEKLFF.

This clone was seen only a few times. The chain recombines TRBV19 with TRBJ1-1; D remains ambiguous. Trimming pared 6 bases from V and 1 base from J, leaving 12 bases between. Germline lookup yields CDR1 LNHDA and CDR2 SQIVND (reference sequence). The CDR3 is 14 amino acids. In DNA, the CDR3 is TGTGCCAGTAGACCGAGGAGGGAGAACACTGAAGCTTTCTTT. As protein: CASRPRRENTEAFF.

The gene calls are TRBV6-4 and TRBJ2-2; unclear D gene. V was clipped by 0 bases and J by 1 base, with 6 bases between them. Germline values: CDR1 MRHNA, CDR2 SNTAGT. The CDR3 totals 15 residues. DNA for the CDR3: TGTGCCAGCAGTGACTCCGCAGGGAACACCGGGGAGCTGTTTTTT. It is translated as CASSDSAGNTGELFF.

The chain joins TRBV2 to TRBJ1-1; D is ambiguous. Germline V CDR1 and CDR2: SNHLY, FYNNEI. The CDR3 extends over 13 amino acids. V was shortened by 4 bases and J by 1 base, with 7 bases between the two germline ends. CDR3 loop: CASSVAENTEAFF. Here the CDR3 DNA reads TGTGCCAGCAGTGTGGCAGAGAACACTGAAGCTTTCTTT.